The T cell receptor (beta chain) described here comes from a study of OX40 agonist ivuxolimab in advanced cancers. Across the study: Every 2 weeks, ivuxolimab was infused into the patients intravenously at between 0.01 and 10 mg/kg. Study observations and caveats: Clonal expansion from baseline to week 6 occurred in both CD4+ and CD8+ T cells.

This CDR3 spans 13 amino acids. V dropped 2 bases and J dropped 10 bases, with 12 bases sitting between them. Germline V lookup: CDR1 SGHTA, CDR2 FQGNSA. About this clone: Its antigen is not identified.

Clones were read by immunoSEQ multiplex PCR, and TCRdb kept only the in-frame ones, dropping some. Found here are about 99,000 clones, 91% of them singletons; the top ten hold roughly 0.31%. The sequence was obtained from an adult with an advanced solid tumor such as melanoma, head and neck, liver or kidney cancer. The sequencing used CD4+ or CD8+ T cells sorted from blood, collected in a trial of the OX40 agonist ivuxolimab. The J gene is TRBJ2-1, the V gene TRBV7-2; a possible D gene is TRBD2 (6 bases). The CDR3 sequence: CASSLTEGSEQFF. The DNA for the CDR3 is TGTGCCAGCAGCTTAACGGAGGGTAGCGAGCAGTTCTTC.